These T cell receptor beta chains were read from a single sample in a study of spatial heterogeneity in lung cancer. TCRdb reprocessed the 5' RACE reads via MiXCR and lists one record per CDR3 protein. The data contain 4,200 or so distinct CDR3 sequences, approximately 9.5% of them singletons. Sequencing used PBMCs, obtained at surgery. All receptors derive from a male donor with early-stage non-small cell lung cancer. Both conserved end residues are part of each CDR3. Each record gives: V gene, D gene, clone size, J gene, CDR3 protein, CDR3 DNA. A D gene is named only where the DNA matches it firmly. Clone size, where shown, is once, few, many, or a class for clones that have expanded.

TRBV11-2	.	many	TRBJ2-7	CASSLGAVYEQYF	TGTGCCAGCAGCTTAGGGGCGGTGTACGAGCAGTACTTC
TRBV9	.	many	TRBJ1-5	CASSATGNNQPQHF	TGTGCCAGCAGCGCTACAGGGAACAATCAGCCCCAGCATTTT
TRBV12-3/TRBV12-4	.	many	TRBJ1-2	CASSLRAVEGYTF	TGTGCCAGCAGTTTAAGGGCGGTGGAAGGCTACACCTTC
TRBV27	TRBD1	many	TRBJ2-7	CASSTASRDSGEQYF	TGTGCCAGCAGCACCGCGAGCCGGGACAGCGGCGAGCAGTACTTC
TRBV7-2	.	.	TRBJ2-1	CASSFPRVDEQFF	TGTGCCAGCAGCTTTCCCAGGGTGGATGAGCAGTTCTTC
TRBV5-6	TRBD1	many	TRBJ1-1	CASRGDRGLTEAFF	TGTGCCAGCAGGGGGGACAGGGGACTCACTGAAGCTTTCTTT
TRBV24-1	.	many	TRBJ2-1	CATSDLSVEGHSYNEQFF	TGTGCCACCAGTGATTTATCCGTAGAGGGACACTCCTACAATGAGCAGTTCTTC
TRBV11-2	.	.	TRBJ2-7	CASSIIGSSYEQYF	TGTGCCAGCAGCATCATAGGGAGCTCCTACGAGCAGTACTTC
TRBV5-1	.	many	TRBJ2-5	CASSFQAGETQYF	TGCGCCAGCAGCTTTCAAGCTGGAGAGACCCAGTACTTC
TRBV7-6	.	many	TRBJ1-6	CASSKGGLGNSPLHF	TGTGCCAGCAGCAAAGGCGGCCTTGGAAATTCACCCCTCCACTTT
TRBV2	.	many	TRBJ2-3	CASSEWGPSTDTQYF	TGTGCCAGCAGTGAGTGGGGCCCAAGCACAGATACGCAGTATTTT
TRBV15	TRBD1	large	TRBJ2-7	CATSREIGTGLLEQYF	TGTGCCACCAGCAGAGAGATCGGGACAGGGCTCTTGGAGCAGTACTTC
TRBV5-6	.	few	TRBJ2-7	CASSSTGSSYEQYF	TGTGCCAGCAGCTCTACAGGGAGCTCCTACGAGCAGTACTTC
TRBV12-3/TRBV12-4	.	many	TRBJ1-2	CASSWGGYYGYTF	TGTGCCAGCAGTTGGGGCGGGTACTATGGCTACACCTTC
TRBV5-8	TRBD2	many	TRBJ2-7	CASSLGLAGDLYEQYF	TGTGCCAGCAGCCTTGGACTAGCGGGGGACCTCTACGAGCAGTACTTC
TRBV4-1	.	many	TRBJ1-1	CASSQLRGGNTEAFF	TGCGCCAGCAGCCAACTTCGAGGGGGTAACACTGAAGCTTTCTTT
TRBV2	.	many	TRBJ2-5	CASRQRGLVQETQYF	TGTGCCAGCAGACAACGGGGGCTAGTCCAAGAGACCCAGTACTTC
TRBV20-1	TRBD2	many	TRBJ2-3	CSALGLAGGKDLTDTQYF	TGCAGTGCCTTGGGACTAGCGGGGGGGAAAGACCTCACAGATACGCAGTATTTT
TRBV5-5	TRBD1	.	TRBJ2-4	CASSSRGTDRGIGNIQYF	TGTGCCAGCAGCTCACGCGGTACCGACAGGGGGATAGGAAACATTCAGTACTTC
TRBV7-3	TRBD1	many	TRBJ2-7	CASSLNRGTGSYEQYF	TGTGCCAGCAGCTTAAACAGGGGTACGGGCTCCTACGAGCAGTACTTC
TRBV28	.	few	TRBJ2-5	CASSSLEGQETQYF	TGTGCCAGCAGTTCCTTAGAGGGGCAAGAGACCCAGTACTTC
TRBV4-1	.	.	TRBJ1-4	CASSLQGPGSEKLFF	TGCGCCAGCAGCCTGCAGGGACCGGGGAGTGAAAAACTGTTTTTT
TRBV28	TRBD1	few	TRBJ1-3	CASSPGTGSGNTIYF	TGTGCCAGCAGCCCCGGGACAGGGTCCGGAAACACCATATATTTT
TRBV7-3	TRBD1	many	TRBJ2-3	CGSSLWDRVTDTQYF	TGTGGCAGCAGCCTATGGGACAGGGTCACAGATACGCAGTATTTT
TRBV6-2/TRBV6-3	.	.	TRBJ1-1	CASRDQANTEAFF	TGTGCCAGCAGAGATCAGGCGAACACTGAAGCTTTCTTT
TRBV12-3/TRBV12-4	.	many	TRBJ2-4	CASNPTGSLAKNIQYF	TGTGCCAGCAACCCTACAGGTTCTCTAGCCAAAAACATTCAGTACTTC